A selection of T cell receptor beta chains follows, all from one sample in a study of blood T cell repertoires in COVID-19. Clones were read by immunoSEQ multiplex PCR, and TCRdb kept only the in-frame ones, dropping some. Counted here are 200,000 to 250,000 clones, approximately 79% occurring once; the ten biggest clones make up 4.5% to 6%. The sequenced material came from peripheral blood. The source is a woman older than 75 with active or convalescent COVID-19. Both conserved end residues are part of each CDR3. D genes are given only for firm matches. Clone size, where shown, is once, few, many, or a class for clones that have expanded.

D gene	clone size	V gene	J gene	CDR3 DNA	CDR3 protein
TRBD1	NA	TRBV28	TRBJ2-7	TGTGCCAGCAGTTTTGGCGGTCTGGACAGGGTCCGGTACGAGCAGTACTTC	CASSFGGLDRVRYEQYF
NA	NA	TRBV6-6	TRBJ2-1	TGTGCCAGCGGTTTTCGAGGCACCTACAATGAGCAGTTCTTC	CASGFRGTYNEQFF
TRBD1	NA	TRBV9	TRBJ1-2	TGTGCCAGCAGCGCCGGGACAGGTCGGCCAAGCACCTTC	CASSAGTGRPSTF
TRBD1	NA	TRBV19	TRBJ1-2	TGTGCCAGTAGTGCGGGACAGGCTAACTATGGCTACACCTTC	CASSAGQANYGYTF
NA	once	TRBV3-1/TRBV3-2	TRBJ2-1	TGTGCCAGCAGCCAAGTCGCAGGGCAGGGTGAGCAGTTCTTC	CASSQVAGQGEQFF
TRBD1	NA	TRBV19	TRBJ1-1	TGTGCCAGTAGTCTTAGACAGGGGCCAAACACTGAAGCTTTCTTT	CASSLRQGPNTEAFF
NA	NA	TRBV5-5	TRBJ1-2	TGTGCCAGCAGCTTGGATTTCGGTAACTATGGCTACACCTTC	CASSLDFGNYGYTF
TRBD1	NA	TRBV2	TRBJ1-1	TGTGCCAGCAGTTCAATCCCTCCCGGGACAGCTGAAGCTTTCTTT	CASSSIPPGTAEAFF
TRBD2	NA	TRBV24-1	TRBJ2-3	TGCGCCATTAGCGGGGGGTACGAAGATACGCAGTATTTT	CAISGGYEDTQYF
NA	few	TRBV5-1	TRBJ1-2	TGCGCCAGCAGCTTGGACAGTAACTATGGCTACACCTTC	CASSLDSNYGYTF
NA	NA	TRBV24-1	TRBJ1-5	TGTGCCACCAGTGACGGACACCCAAATCAGCCCCAGCATTTT	CATSDGHPNQPQHF
TRBD1	NA	TRBV19	TRBJ1-6	TGTGCCAGTAGGGACAGGGGAAGTTCACCCCTCCACTTT	CASRDRGSSPLHF
NA	once	TRBV10-1	TRBJ1-2	TGCGCCAGCTCAGGAGGAGGGCATGGCTACACCTTC	CASSGGGHGYTF
NA	NA	TRBV10-3	TRBJ1-2	TGTGCCATCAGCCCTCAAACGACAGGAGCAAACTATGGCTACACCTTC	CAISPQTTGANYGYTF
NA	once	TRBV29-1	TRBJ2-2	TGCAGCGTTGGCGGCACCGGGGAGCTGTTTTTT	CSVGGTGELFF
TRBD2	few	TRBV24-1	TRBJ2-3	TGTGCCACCAGTGCAAGAGTAGCGGGTAGCACAGATACGCAGTATTTT	CATSARVAGSTDTQYF
TRBD1	NA	TRBV2	TRBJ1-5	TGTGCCAGCGGCCCGGGACAGAGGGATCAGCCCCAGCATTTT	CASGPGQRDQPQHF
TRBD2	once	TRBV28	TRBJ2-3	TGTGCCAGCGGAGCGGGGGACACAGATACGCAGTATTTT	CASGAGDTDTQYF
NA	NA	TRBV6-5	TRBJ2-7	TGTGCCAGCAGTTCGACAGCCTCATCCTACGAGCAGTACTTC	CASSSTASSYEQYF
TRBD1	NA	TRBV5-1	TRBJ2-1	TGCGCCAGCAGCCGGACAGGGGAGTCCTACAATGAGCAGTTCTTC	CASSRTGESYNEQFF
NA	NA	TRBV10-2	TRBJ2-7	TGCGCCAGCAGTGATAACGGTGGTAGGCAGTACTTC	CASSDNGGRQYF
NA	NA	TRBV28	TRBJ1-4	TGTGCCAGCAGTGGGGGCGCCCCTAATGAAAAACTGTTTTTT	CASSGGAPNEKLFF
NA	NA	TRBV28	TRBJ2-1	TGTGCCAGCAGCCGACAGATAATGGTCGGCAATGAGCAGTTCTTC	CASSRQIMVGNEQFF
NA	NA	TRBV5-1	TRBJ2-7	TGCGCCACGAGCAAAGCGGCGGGGAACGAGCAGTACTTC	CATSKAAGNEQYF
TRBD2	NA	TRBV6-5	TRBJ2-3	TGTGCCAGCAAGACTAGCGGGGGGCGCACAGATACGCAGTATTTT	CASKTSGGRTDTQYF
TRBD2	NA	TRBV20-1	TRBJ2-7	TGCAGTGCTAGTCCCGGGACTAGATACGAGCAGTACTTC	CSASPGTRYEQYF
TRBD2	NA	TRBV9	TRBJ2-3	TGTGCCAGTACTCAACTAGCGGGGGTCCCAGATACGCAGTATTTT	CASTQLAGVPDTQYF
NA	NA	TRBV5-4	TRBJ2-3	TGTGCCAGCAGCTTGGATGGGTCCGGACTAACGAATACGCAGTATTTT	CASSLDGSGLTNTQYF
NA	NA	TRBV6-5	TRBJ1-1	TGTGCCAGCAGGTTAGGGACACGTCTCACTGAAGCTTTCTTT	CASRLGTRLTEAFF
TRBD1	NA	TRBV27	TRBJ1-5	TGTGCCAGCAGTTTATCGTCTTCAGGGGGCCGACAGCCCCAGCATTTT	CASSLSSSGGRQPQHF
NA	few	TRBV5-1	TRBJ1-4	TGCGCCAGCAGCTTGGAGGGGCGGGGGTCCAATGAAAAACTGTTTTTT	CASSLEGRGSNEKLFF
NA	NA	TRBV7-9	TRBJ2-5	TGTGCCAGCAGCTTATATCTAGCTGGGGAGACCCAGTACTTC	CASSLYLAGETQYF
NA	NA	TRBV5-1	TRBJ1-2	TGCGCCAGCAGCGATTCAGGGGACTATGGCTACACCTTC	CASSDSGDYGYTF
NA	NA	TRBV6-1	TRBJ1-4	TGTGCCTCCGGGTCCTACACTAATGAAAAACTGTTTTTT	CASGSYTNEKLFF
TRBD2	NA	TRBV5-1	TRBJ2-1	TGCGCCAGCAGCTCACCGGGGGGCTACAATGAGCAGTTCTTC	CASSSPGGYNEQFF
NA	NA	TRBV7-2	TRBJ1-6	TGTGCCAGCACCCGGACGGGAATCTCCTATAATTCACCCCTCCACTTT	CASTRTGISYNSPLHF
NA	NA	TRBV2	TRBJ2-3	TGTGCCAGCAGTACTGACAGAAGCACAGATACGCAGTATTTT	CASSTDRSTDTQYF
NA	NA	TRBV28	TRBJ1-2	TGTGCCAGCAGTTTATTTGGCAGGGCTGAACCCTATGGCTACACCTTC	CASSLFGRAEPYGYTF
TRBD2	NA	TRBV14	TRBJ2-2	TGTGCCAGCAGTCAACTAGCGGGGGGCTTCACCGGGGAGCTGTTTTTT	CASSQLAGGFTGELFF
TRBD1	NA	TRBV10-3	TRBJ1-2	TGTGCCATCAGTGGGTGGACAGGGTCCCCCTATGGCTACACCTTC	CAISGWTGSPYGYTF
NA	NA	TRBV6-1	TRBJ1-2	TGTGCCAGCAGTGACCCGGGTAGGCCTCCATATGGCTACACCTTC	CASSDPGRPPYGYTF
TRBD1	many	TRBV20-1	TRBJ1-2	TGCAGTGCTAGACAGGGGGATGGCTACACCTTC	CSARQGDGYTF
TRBD1	NA	TRBV6-5	TRBJ1-2	TGTGCCAGCAGTTACGGGGGGACAGGCGTTGAGTACACCTTC	CASSYGGTGVEYTF
TRBD1	NA	TRBV5-1	TRBJ1-5	TGCGCCAGCAGCCAAGGACAGGGCAATCAGCCCCAGCATTTT	CASSQGQGNQPQHF
TRBD1	NA	TRBV27	TRBJ1-6	TGTGCCAGCAGTTTATTTCGGGACAGGAGCTCCTATAATTCACCCCTCCACTTT	CASSLFRDRSSYNSPLHF